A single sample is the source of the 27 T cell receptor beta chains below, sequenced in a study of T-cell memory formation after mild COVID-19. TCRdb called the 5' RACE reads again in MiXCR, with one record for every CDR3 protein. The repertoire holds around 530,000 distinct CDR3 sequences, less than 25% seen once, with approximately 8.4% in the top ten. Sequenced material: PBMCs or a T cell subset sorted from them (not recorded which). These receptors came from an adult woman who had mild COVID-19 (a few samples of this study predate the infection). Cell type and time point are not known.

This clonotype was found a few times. The CDR3 loop is CASSILYQGRGYTF. The CDR3 DNA sequence: TGTGCCAGTAGTATCCTGTACCAGGGGAGAGGCTACACCTTC. The rearrangement joins TRBV19 to TRBJ1-2, with D tentatively TRBD1 (6 bases). Germline CDR1 LNHDA, CDR2 SQIVND (reference sequence). Trimming stripped 3 bases from V and 8 bases from J, with 16 bases between. This CDR3 is 14 amino acids long.

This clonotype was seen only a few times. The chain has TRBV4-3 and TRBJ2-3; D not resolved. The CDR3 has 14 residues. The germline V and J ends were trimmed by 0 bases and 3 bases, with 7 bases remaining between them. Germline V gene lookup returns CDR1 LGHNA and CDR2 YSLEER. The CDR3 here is CASSQDLPTDTQYF. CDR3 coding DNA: TGCGCCAGCAGCCAAGATCTTCCGACAGATACGCAGTATTTT.

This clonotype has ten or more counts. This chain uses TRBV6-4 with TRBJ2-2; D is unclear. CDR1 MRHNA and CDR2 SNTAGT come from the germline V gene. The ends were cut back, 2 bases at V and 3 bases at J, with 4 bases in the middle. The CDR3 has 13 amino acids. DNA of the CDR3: TGTGCCAGCAGTGACGGAGACACCGGGGAGCTGTTTTTT. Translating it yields CASSDGDTGELFF.

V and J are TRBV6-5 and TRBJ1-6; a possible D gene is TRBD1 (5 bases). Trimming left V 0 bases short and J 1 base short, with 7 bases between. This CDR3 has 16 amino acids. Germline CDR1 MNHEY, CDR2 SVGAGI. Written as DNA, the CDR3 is TGTGCCAGCAGTTACTCTAAGGGGTCCTATAATTCACCCCTCCACTTT. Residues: CASSYSKGSYNSPLHF.

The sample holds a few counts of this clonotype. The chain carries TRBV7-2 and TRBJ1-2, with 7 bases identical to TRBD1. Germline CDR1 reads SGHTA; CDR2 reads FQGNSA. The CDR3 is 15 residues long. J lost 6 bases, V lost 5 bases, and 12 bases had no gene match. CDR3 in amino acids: CASSPYMTGRNGYTF. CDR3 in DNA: TGTGCCAGCAGCCCTTACATGACAGGGAGGAATGGCTACACCTTC.

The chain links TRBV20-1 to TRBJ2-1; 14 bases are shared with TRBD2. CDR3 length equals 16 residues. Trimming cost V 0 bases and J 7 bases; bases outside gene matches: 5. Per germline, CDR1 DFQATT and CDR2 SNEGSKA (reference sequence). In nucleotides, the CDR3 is TGCAGTGCTAGAGATCGACTAGCGGGAGGGCCTAATGAGCAGTTCTTC. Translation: CSARDRLAGGPNEQFF.

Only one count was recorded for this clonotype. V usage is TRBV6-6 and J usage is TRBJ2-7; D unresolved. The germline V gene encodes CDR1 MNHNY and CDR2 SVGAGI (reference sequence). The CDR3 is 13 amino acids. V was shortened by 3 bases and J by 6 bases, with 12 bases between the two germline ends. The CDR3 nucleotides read TGTGCCAGCAGTTATTATGCAGTCATCGAGCAGTACTTC. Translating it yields CASSYYAVIEQYF.

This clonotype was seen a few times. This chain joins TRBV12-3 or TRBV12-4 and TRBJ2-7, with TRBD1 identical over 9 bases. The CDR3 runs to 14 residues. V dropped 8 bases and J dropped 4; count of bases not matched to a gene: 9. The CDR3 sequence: CASHPGQGSYEQYF. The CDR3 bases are TGTGCCAGCCACCCGGGACAGGGAAGTTACGAGCAGTACTTC.

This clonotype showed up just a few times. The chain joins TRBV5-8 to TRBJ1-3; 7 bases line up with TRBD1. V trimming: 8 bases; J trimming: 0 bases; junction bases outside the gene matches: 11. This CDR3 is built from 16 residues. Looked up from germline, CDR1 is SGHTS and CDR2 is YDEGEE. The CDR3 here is CARSQGVTFSGNTIYF. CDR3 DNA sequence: TGTGCCAGATCTCAGGGGGTTACCTTCTCTGGAAACACCATATATTTT.

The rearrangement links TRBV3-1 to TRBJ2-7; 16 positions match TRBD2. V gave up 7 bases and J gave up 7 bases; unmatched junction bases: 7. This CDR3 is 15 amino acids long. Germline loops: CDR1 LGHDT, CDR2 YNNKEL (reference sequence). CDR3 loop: CASKTGLAGGMEQYF. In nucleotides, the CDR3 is TGTGCCAGCAAAACGGGACTAGCGGGAGGGATGGAGCAGTACTTC.

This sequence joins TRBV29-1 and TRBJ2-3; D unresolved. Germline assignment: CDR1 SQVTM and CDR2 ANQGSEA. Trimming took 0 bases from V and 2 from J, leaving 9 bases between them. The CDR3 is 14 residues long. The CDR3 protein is CSVEDGGHTDTQYF. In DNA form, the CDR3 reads TGCAGCGTTGAAGATGGCGGTCACACAGATACGCAGTATTTT.

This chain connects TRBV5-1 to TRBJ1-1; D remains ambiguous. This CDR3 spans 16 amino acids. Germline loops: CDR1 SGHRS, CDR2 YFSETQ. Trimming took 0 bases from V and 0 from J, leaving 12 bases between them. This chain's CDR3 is CASSLDAHNMNTEAFF. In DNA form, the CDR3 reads TGCGCCAGCAGCTTGGATGCACACAACATGAACACTGAAGCTTTCTTT.

The CDR3 loop is CASSYSIGGDTEAFF. The CDR3 coding sequence is TGTGCCAGCAGTTACTCGATAGGGGGGGACACTGAAGCTTTCTTT. V usage is TRBV6-5 and J usage is TRBJ1-1; a possible D gene is TRBD1 (6 bases). CDR3 length equals 15 residues. The V gene's germline CDR1 is MNHEY and CDR2 SVGAGI. V was cut by 0 bases and J by 3 bases, with 11 bases left in between.

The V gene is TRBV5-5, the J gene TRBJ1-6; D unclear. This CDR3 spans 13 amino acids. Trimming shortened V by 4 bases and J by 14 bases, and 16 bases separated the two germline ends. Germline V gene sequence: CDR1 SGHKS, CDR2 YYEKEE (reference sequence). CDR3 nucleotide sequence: TGTGCCAGCAGCCGGACCGACTACGGGGCCCTCCACTTT. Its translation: CASSRTDYGALHF.

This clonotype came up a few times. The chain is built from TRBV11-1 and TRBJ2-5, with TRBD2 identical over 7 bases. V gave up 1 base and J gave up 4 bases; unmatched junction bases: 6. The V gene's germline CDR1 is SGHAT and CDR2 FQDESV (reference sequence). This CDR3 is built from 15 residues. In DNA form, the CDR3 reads TGTGCCAGCAGCTTAGGAGGACTAGGCGGAGAGACCCAGTACTTC. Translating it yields CASSLGGLGGETQYF.

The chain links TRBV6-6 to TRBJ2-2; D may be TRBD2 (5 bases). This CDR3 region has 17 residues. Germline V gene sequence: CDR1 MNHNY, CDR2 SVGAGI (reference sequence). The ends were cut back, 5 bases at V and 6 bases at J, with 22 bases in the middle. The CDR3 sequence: CASSRSVEGKGAGELFF. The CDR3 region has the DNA TGTGCCAGCAGTCGGTCGGTAGAGGGTAAAGGAGCCGGGGAGCTGTTTTTT.

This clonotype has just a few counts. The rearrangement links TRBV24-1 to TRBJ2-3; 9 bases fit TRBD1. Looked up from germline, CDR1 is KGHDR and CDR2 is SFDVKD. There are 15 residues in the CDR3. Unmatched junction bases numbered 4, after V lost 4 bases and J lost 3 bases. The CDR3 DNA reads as TGTGCCACCAGTGACCCCGGGACAGGGACAGATACGCAGTATTTT. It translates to CATSDPGTGTDTQYF.

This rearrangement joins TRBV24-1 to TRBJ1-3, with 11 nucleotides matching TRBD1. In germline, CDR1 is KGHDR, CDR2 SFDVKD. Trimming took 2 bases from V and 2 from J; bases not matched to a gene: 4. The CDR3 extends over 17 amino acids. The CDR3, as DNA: TGTGCCACCAGTGATTCATCGGGACAGGGGGCTGGAAACACCATATATTTT. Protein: CATSDSSGQGAGNTIYF.

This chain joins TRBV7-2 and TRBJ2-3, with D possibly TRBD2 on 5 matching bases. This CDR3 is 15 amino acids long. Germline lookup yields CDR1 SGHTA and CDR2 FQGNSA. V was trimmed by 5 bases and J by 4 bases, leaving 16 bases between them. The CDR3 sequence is CASSPLGSLPDTQYF. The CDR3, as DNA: TGTGCCAGCAGCCCACTAGGGTCCCTCCCAGATACGCAGTATTTT.

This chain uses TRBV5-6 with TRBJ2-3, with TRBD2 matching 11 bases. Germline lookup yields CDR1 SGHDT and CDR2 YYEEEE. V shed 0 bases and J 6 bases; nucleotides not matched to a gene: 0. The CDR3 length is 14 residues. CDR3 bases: TGTGCCAGCAGCTTGGTAGCGGGGGGGGATACGCAGTATTTT. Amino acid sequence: CASSLVAGGDTQYF. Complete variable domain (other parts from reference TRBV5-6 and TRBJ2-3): DAGVTQSPTHLIKTRGQQVTLRCSPKSGHDTVSWYQQALGQGPQFIFQYYEEEERQRGNFPDRFSGHQFPNYSSELNVNALLLGDSALYLCASSLVAGGDTQYFGPGTRLTVL.

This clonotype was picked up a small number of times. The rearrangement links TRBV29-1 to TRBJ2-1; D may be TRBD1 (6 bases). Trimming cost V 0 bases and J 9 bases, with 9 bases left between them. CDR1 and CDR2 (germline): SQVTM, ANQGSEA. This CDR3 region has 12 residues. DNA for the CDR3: TGCAGCGTTGAAGAGGCAGGGGTTGAGCAGTTCTTC. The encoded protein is CSVEEAGVEQFF.

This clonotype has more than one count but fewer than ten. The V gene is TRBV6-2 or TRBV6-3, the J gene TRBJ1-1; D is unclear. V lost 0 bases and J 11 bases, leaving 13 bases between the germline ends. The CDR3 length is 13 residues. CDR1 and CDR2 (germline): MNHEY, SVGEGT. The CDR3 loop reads CASSYSSPVRAFF. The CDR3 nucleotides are TGTGCCAGCAGTTACTCGTCGCCAGTACGGGCTTTCTTT.

CDR3 sequence: CASSLAGQMNTGELFF. CDR3 DNA sequence: TGTGCCAGCAGCTTAGCGGGACAGATGAACACCGGGGAGCTGTTTTTT. The chain combines TRBV7-3 with TRBJ2-2; TRBD1 might be the D (7 bases). Germline V gene lookup returns CDR1 SGHTA and CDR2 FQGTGA. Trimming removed 2 bases from V and 1 base from J, with 11 bases in between. The CDR3 is 16 amino acids.

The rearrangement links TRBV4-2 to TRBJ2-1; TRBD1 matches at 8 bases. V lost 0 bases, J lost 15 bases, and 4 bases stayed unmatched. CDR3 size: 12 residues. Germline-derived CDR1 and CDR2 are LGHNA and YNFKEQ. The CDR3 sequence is CASSQERDRLFF. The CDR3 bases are TGTGCCAGCAGCCAAGAGCGGGACAGGCTGTTCTTC.

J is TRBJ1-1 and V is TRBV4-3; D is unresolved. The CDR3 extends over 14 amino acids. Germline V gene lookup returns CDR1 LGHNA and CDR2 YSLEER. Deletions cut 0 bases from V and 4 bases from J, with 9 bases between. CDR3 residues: CASSQEAGSTEAFF. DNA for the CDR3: TGCGCCAGCAGCCAAGAGGCGGGAAGCACTGAAGCTTTCTTT.

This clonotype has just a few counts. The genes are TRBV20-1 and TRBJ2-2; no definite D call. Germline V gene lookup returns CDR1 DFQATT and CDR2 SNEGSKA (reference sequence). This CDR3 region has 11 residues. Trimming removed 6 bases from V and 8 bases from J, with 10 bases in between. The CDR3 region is CSAAGSGELFF. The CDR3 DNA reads TGCAGTGCGGCAGGATCTGGGGAGCTGTTTTTT.

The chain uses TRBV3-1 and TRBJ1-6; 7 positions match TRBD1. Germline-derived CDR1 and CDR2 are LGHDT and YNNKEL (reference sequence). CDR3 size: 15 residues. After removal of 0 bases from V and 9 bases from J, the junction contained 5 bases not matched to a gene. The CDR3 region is CASSQEWTGVSPLHF. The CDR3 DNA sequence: TGTGCCAGCAGCCAAGAGTGGACAGGAGTTTCACCCCTCCACTTT.